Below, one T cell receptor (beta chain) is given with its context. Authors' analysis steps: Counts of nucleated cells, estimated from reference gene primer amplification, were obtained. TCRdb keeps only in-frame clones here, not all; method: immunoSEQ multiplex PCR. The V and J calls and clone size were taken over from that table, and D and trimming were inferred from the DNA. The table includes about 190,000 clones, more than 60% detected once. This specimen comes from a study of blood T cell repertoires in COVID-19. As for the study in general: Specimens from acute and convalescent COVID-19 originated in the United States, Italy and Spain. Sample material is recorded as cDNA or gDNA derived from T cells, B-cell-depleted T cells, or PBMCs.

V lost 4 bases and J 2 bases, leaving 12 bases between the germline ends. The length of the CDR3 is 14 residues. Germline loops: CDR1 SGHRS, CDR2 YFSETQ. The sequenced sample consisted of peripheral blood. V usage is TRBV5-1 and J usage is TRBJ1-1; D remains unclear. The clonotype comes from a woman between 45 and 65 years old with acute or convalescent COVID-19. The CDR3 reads CASSGVTTNTEAFF. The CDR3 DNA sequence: TGCGCCAGCAGCGGAGTTACTACTAACACTGAAGCTTTCTTT.